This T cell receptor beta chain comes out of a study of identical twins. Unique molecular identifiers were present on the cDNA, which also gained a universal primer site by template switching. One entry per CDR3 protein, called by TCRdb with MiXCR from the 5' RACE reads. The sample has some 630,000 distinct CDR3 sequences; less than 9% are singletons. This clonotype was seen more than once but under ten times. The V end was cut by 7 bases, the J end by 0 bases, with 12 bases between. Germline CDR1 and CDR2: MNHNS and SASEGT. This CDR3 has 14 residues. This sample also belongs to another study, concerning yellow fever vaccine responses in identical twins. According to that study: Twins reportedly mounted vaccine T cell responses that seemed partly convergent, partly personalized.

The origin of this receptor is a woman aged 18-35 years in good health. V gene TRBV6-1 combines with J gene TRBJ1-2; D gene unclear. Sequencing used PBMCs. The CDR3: CASTEMQTNYGYTF. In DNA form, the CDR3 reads TGTGCCAGCACAGAGATGCAAACTAACTATGGCTACACCTTC.